These T cell receptor beta chains were read from a single sample in a study of human T cells and chemical hapten exposure. TCRdb re-analysed the RACE reads in MiXCR, keeping a single row per CDR3 protein. The repertoire holds some 170,000 distinct CDR3 sequences, with approximately 20% as singletons. The sequencing here drew on whole blood, taken in connection with sensitization to the hapten diphenylcyclopropenone (DPC). These receptors were collected from a woman aged 45-65 years with alopecia areata. Some clones in this sample may be carry-over from other donors' samples. The CDR3 runs from the conserved cysteine through the conserved F or W. D genes are given only for firm matches. Only some rows state a clone size, as once, few, many or a class for expanded clones.

v_gene	abundance	d_gene	j_gene	CDR3nt	CDR3aa
TRBV12-5	few	NA	TRBJ1-6	TGTGCTAGTGGTTTGTGGCTACAGGGACTGAGCTCCTATAATTCACCCCTCCACTTT	CASGLWLQGLSSYNSPLHF
TRBV20-1	NA	NA	TRBJ1-1	TGCAGTGCTAGTAGCGCAGGGATTGGGTTCGCTGAAGCTTTCTTT	CSASSAGIGFAEAFF
TRBV3-1	once	NA	TRBJ2-5	TGTGCCAGCAGCCAAGGAGGTTCGGGCGGGACCCAGTACTTC	CASSQGGSGGTQYF
TRBV10-3	few	NA	TRBJ2-3	TGTGCCATCAGGCGCAGGACAACCCTTGGCACAGATACGCAGTATTTT	CAIRRRTTLGTDTQYF
TRBV7-2	few	TRBD1	TRBJ2-7	TGTGCCAGCAGCCTGAGTACAGGGGGCTTTGGGGAGCAGTACTTC	CASSLSTGGFGEQYF
TRBV21-1	NA	NA	TRBJ1-3	TGTGCCAGCAGCAAAGTTGCCAGGGGTCACTCTGGAAACACCATATATTTT	CASSKVARGHSGNTIYF
TRBV11-2	NA	NA	TRBJ1-1	TGTGCCAGCAGCCGTATCCCCGGGACGGGCACTGAAGCTTTCTTT	CASSRIPGTGTEAFF
TRBV2	NA	NA	TRBJ1-6	TGTGCCAGCAGTGAACCATATAATTCACCCCTCCACTTT	CASSEPYNSPLHF
TRBV28	NA	NA	TRBJ1-2	TGTGCCAGCATTCCTACAGGGACTAACTATGGCTACACCTTC	CASIPTGTNYGYTF
TRBV10-1	NA	TRBD1	TRBJ2-3	TGCGCCAGCAGTGAGTGGGGGGACAGGGCCAGCACAGATACGCAGTATTTT	CASSEWGDRASTDTQYF
TRBV20-1	NA	NA	TRBJ1-3	TGCAGTGCTAGGGGAGGCCGACTGACTGGAAACACCATATATTTT	CSARGGRLTGNTIYF
TRBV3-1	few	TRBD1	TRBJ2-1	TGTGCCAGCAGCCTACGTGGGACAGGGGGTAGAGAGGTGCAGTTCTTC	CASSLRGTGGREVQFF
TRBV20-1	NA	TRBD2	TRBJ2-4	TGCAACACCCGAGCCCCTGTAGCGGGTGGAGGGGACATTCAGTACTTC	CNTRAPVAGGGDIQYF
TRBV7-2	few	NA	TRBJ2-3	TGTGCCAGCAGCTCCAAGCGGACTAGCACAGATACGCAGTATTTT	CASSSKRTSTDTQYF
TRBV13	NA	TRBD1	TRBJ1-6	TGTGCCAGCAGCTCCCGGCAGGGGGCTCTGAATTCACCCCTCCACTTT	CASSSRQGALNSPLHF
TRBV6-2/TRBV6-3	few	NA	TRBJ1-4	TGTGCCAGCCGCGAATCAACTAATGAAAAACTGTTTTTT	CASRESTNEKLFF
TRBV12-3/TRBV12-4	NA	NA	TRBJ1-5	TGTGCCAGCAGTTTAGCGTCGGGGAGAGATCAGCCCCAGCATTTT	CASSLASGRDQPQHF
TRBV3-1	NA	NA	TRBJ2-3	TGTGCCAGCAGCCAAGATCTAAGAGGATACACAGATACGCAGTATTTT	CASSQDLRGYTDTQYF
TRBV12-3/TRBV12-4	NA	NA	TRBJ2-7	TGTGCCAGCAGTTTACGCGGGTCAGTCTTCTACGAGCAGTACTTC	CASSLRGSVFYEQYF
TRBV12-3/TRBV12-4	NA	NA	TRBJ2-2	TGTGCCAGCAGTTTTCAGTATGAGCTGTTTTTT	CASSFQYELFF
TRBV7-2	few	NA	TRBJ2-1	TGTGCCAGCAGCTTAGCCGTGGATGAGCAGTTCTTC	CASSLAVDEQFF
TRBV5-1	NA	TRBD2	TRBJ2-5	TGCGCCAGCAGTCCCGGAGCGGGGATATCGAGGGAGACCCAGTACTTC	CASSPGAGISRETQYF
TRBV18	NA	NA	TRBJ1-2	TGTGCCAGCTCACCGGACTCTGCTGGGAATGGCTACACCTTC	CASSPDSAGNGYTF
TRBV20-1	NA	NA	TRBJ2-5	TGCAGTGCTAGCCCAGCAGGGCAGAAGACCCAGTACTTC	CSASPAGQKTQYF
TRBV4-1	NA	NA	TRBJ2-7	TGCGCCAGCAGCGGACCACAGGGAGTCGAGCAGTACTTC	CASSGPQGVEQYF
TRBV27	NA	TRBD1	TRBJ1-4	TGTGCCAGCAGTACCGGGACAGGCGGCTCTTTGTTGTTTTTT	CASSTGTGGSLLFF
TRBV2	few	NA	TRBJ2-1	TGTGCCAGCAGTGGGCAGGGGACTCTTTCGCGCTCCTACAATGAGCAGTTCTTC	CASSGQGTLSRSYNEQFF
TRBV19	few	NA	TRBJ1-2	TGTGCCAGTAGTATCCAAACCGGGCCACACTATGGCTACACCTTC	CASSIQTGPHYGYTF
TRBV12-3/TRBV12-4	NA	NA	TRBJ2-1	TGTGCCAGCAGTTTATTAGGCGAATACAATGAGCAGTTCTTC	CASSLLGEYNEQFF
TRBV5-1	many	NA	TRBJ2-7	TGTGCCAGCAGCCTAGACTACGAGCAGTACTTC	CASSLDYEQYF
TRBV5-4	few	TRBD2	TRBJ2-2	TGTGCCAGCAGCTCGGGACTAGCGGGAGGGCTCACCGGGGAGCTGTTTTTT	CASSSGLAGGLTGELFF
TRBV20-1	NA	TRBD1	TRBJ1-1	TGCAGTGCCAGGCTTACAGGGGTGGACACTGAAGCTTTCTTT	CSARLTGVDTEAFF
TRBV12-3/TRBV12-4	NA	TRBD2	TRBJ2-1	TGTGCCAGCAGTTTAGGGAGGGGGACTAGCGGGAGGGAGCAGTTCTTC	CASSLGRGTSGREQFF
TRBV29-1	few	NA	TRBJ1-1	TGCAGCGTTGTTCTCTGGGACACTGAAGCTTTCTTT	CSVVLWDTEAFF
TRBV7-2	NA	NA	TRBJ2-5	TGTGCCAGCAGCTTAGCCAGCCTCCAGGAGACCCAGTACTTC	CASSLASLQETQYF
TRBV7-8	once	TRBD1	TRBJ1-1	TGTGCCAGCAGCTACCGGGACAGGACTCCGAACACTGAAGCTTTCTTT	CASSYRDRTPNTEAFF
TRBV29-1	NA	NA	TRBJ2-2	TGCAGCGTTGAACTGGCGCCGACGCGGGGAATGAACACCGGGGAGCTGTTTTTT	CSVELAPTRGMNTGELFF
TRBV5-1	NA	TRBD1	TRBJ2-7	TGCGCCAGCAGCTTGGAGACAGGGCATCGATACGAGCAGTACTTC	CASSLETGHRYEQYF
TRBV2	NA	TRBD1	TRBJ1-6	TGTGCCAGCAGCCCACGGGACAGCATGGGAAATTCACCCCTCCACTTT	CASSPRDSMGNSPLHF
TRBV10-3	few	NA	TRBJ1-1	TGTGCCACCGGGATGACAGAGCTGGGGACTAACACTGAAGCTTTCTTT	CATGMTELGTNTEAFF
TRBV2	NA	NA	TRBJ2-1	TGTGCCAGCAGTGAAGCTGGGAGTTTCGATGAGCAGTTCTTC	CASSEAGSFDEQFF
TRBV3-1	NA	NA	TRBJ2-6	TGTGCCAGCAGCCAAGGGTCGTGGGGAGGATCTGGGGCCAACGTCCTGACTTTC	CASSQGSWGGSGANVLTF
TRBV29-1	few	NA	TRBJ1-1	TGCAGCGTTGGAAACGCTTTCTTT	CSVGNAFF
TRBV12-3/TRBV12-4	few	NA	TRBJ1-5	TGTGCCAGCAGTTTAGGCAGGACAAATCAGCCCCAGCATTTT	CASSLGRTNQPQHF
TRBV7-9	once	NA	TRBJ1-1	TGTGCCAGCAGCTTAGTCCGGGAAGGTGAAGCTTTCTTT	CASSLVREGEAFF
TRBV7-2	NA	TRBD2	TRBJ2-1	TGTGCCAGCAGCCCAGGGGCGGGAGGGCCAAAGTACAATGAGCAGTTCTTC	CASSPGAGGPKYNEQFF
TRBV20-1	NA	NA	TRBJ2-1	TGCAGTGCTAGAGTCCCTTTGGCTCGGCACAATGAGCAGTTCTTC	CSARVPLARHNEQFF
TRBV5-8	few	NA	TRBJ2-6	TGTGCCAGCAGCTTGTACGTAACGGCTGGGGCCAACGTCCTGACTTTC	CASSLYVTAGANVLTF
TRBV18	few	NA	TRBJ1-2	TGTGCCAGCTCACCGTCAGGAACACGGACGAGTAACTATGGCTACACCTTC	CASSPSGTRTSNYGYTF
TRBV10-2	many	NA	TRBJ1-1	TGCGCCAGCAGGGAAGCGGGGACTGAAGCTTTCTTT	CASREAGTEAFF
TRBV5-1	few	TRBD2	TRBJ2-1	TGCGCCAGCGTATTAGGACTAGCGGGAGCGTGGGCAAATGAGCAGTTCTTC	CASVLGLAGAWANEQFF
TRBV20-1	NA	NA	TRBJ2-1	TGCAGTGCTAGAGATTGGGGGCGGGAGTCGGTCAATGAGCAGTTCTTC	CSARDWGRESVNEQFF
TRBV7-9	NA	NA	TRBJ2-1	TGTGCCAGCAGCTTAGTAGGCCATCGCTCCTACAATGAGCAGTTCTTC	CASSLVGHRSYNEQFF
TRBV7-8	few	TRBD2	TRBJ2-1	TGTGCCAGCAGCTTAGCGCGAGCGGGAGGACACAATGAGCAGTTCTTC	CASSLARAGGHNEQFF
TRBV5-1	NA	NA	TRBJ2-5	TGCGCCAGCAGCTTGGCGGTAGCCCAAGAGACCCAGTACTTC	CASSLAVAQETQYF
TRBV5-4	few	TRBD2	TRBJ2-1	TGTGCCAGCAGTCCTAGCGGGAGGGCCGGCAATGAGCAGTTCTTC	CASSPSGRAGNEQFF
TRBV27	NA	TRBD1	TRBJ1-6	TGTGCCAGCAGTCCATACAGGGGGGCGAGCTCCTATAATTCACCCCTCCACTTT	CASSPYRGASSYNSPLHF
TRBV9	NA	TRBD2	TRBJ2-1	TGTGCCAGCAGTCGTACTGGGAGCGGGAGGGGGTTCGGTAGGAATGAGCAGTTCTTC	CASSRTGSGRGFGRNEQFF
TRBV6-5	few	NA	TRBJ1-1	TGTGCCAGCAGTTCCAGGACCCGGCGGACTGAAGCTTTCTTT	CASSSRTRRTEAFF